A selection of T cell receptor beta chains follows, all from one sample in a study of blood T cell repertoires in COVID-19. The table came from immunoSEQ multiplex PCR; TCRdb's copy has only in-frame clones and leaves some out. This table holds over 150,000 clones, about four fifths found once. The sequenced sample was PBMCs or T cells enriched from blood (not recorded which). Source of these receptors: an older woman who had recovered from COVID-19. Each CDR3 is given with its conserved first and last residue. A D gene is named only where the DNA matches it firmly. Size tells how often a clone was seen (once, few, many) or the class of an expanded clone, and some rows leave it out.

D gene,V gene,J gene,clone size,CDR3 DNA,CDR3 protein
.,TRBV24-1,TRBJ1-2,.,TGTGCCACCAGTGATTTGCAAGCCCCCAGCGAGGATCATGGCTACACCTTC,CATSDLQAPSEDHGYTF
TRBD2,TRBV20-1,TRBJ2-7,once,TGCAGTGCTAGTGACTCATCCGGGACTAACCAATACGAGCAGTACTTC,CSASDSSGTNQYEQYF
.,TRBV18,TRBJ2-3,.,TGTGCCAGCTCAGAGACAGATACGCAGTATTTT,CASSETDTQYF
TRBD1,TRBV29-1,TRBJ1-4,.,TGCAGCGTTGACAGGGGGATGGGTGAAAAACTGTTTTTT,CSVDRGMGEKLFF
.,TRBV5-1,TRBJ1-1,.,TGCGCCAGCAGCTTGAACAGGCTTGAAGCTTTCTTT,CASSLNRLEAFF
TRBD1,TRBV6-5,TRBJ1-2,.,TGTGCCAGCAGTTGGTCGAAACAGGGGGCGGTCTATGGCTACACCTTC,CASSWSKQGAVYGYTF
.,TRBV29-1,TRBJ2-7,.,TGCAGCGCCCAAGCCGCGGACTCCTACGAGCAGTACTTC,CSAQAADSYEQYF
TRBD1,TRBV9,TRBJ1-4,.,TGTGCCAGCAGCTCAGGAGTGCTGGCCGGGACAGGGAAAGAAAAACTGTTTTTT,CASSSGVLAGTGKEKLFF
TRBD1,TRBV4-1,TRBJ2-3,.,TGCGCCAGCAGCCGAGGGACAGGGAGCTTCACAGATACGCAGTATTTT,CASSRGTGSFTDTQYF
TRBD1,TRBV5-6,TRBJ2-5,.,TGTGCCAGCAGCTTGACAGGGGCTGAGACCCAGTACTTC,CASSLTGAETQYF
.,TRBV24-1,TRBJ2-5,.,TGTGCCACAGGAGATTCTCAAGAGACCCAGTACTTC,CATGDSQETQYF
TRBD2,TRBV28,TRBJ2-7,.,TGTGCCAGCAGTGGGGGTACTAGCGGGGGGTCCTCATTC,CASSGGTSGGSSF
TRBD1,TRBV27,TRBJ2-1,.,TGTGCCAGCAGTTTAAGGGGGCTCTACAATGAGCAGTTCTTC,CASSLRGLYNEQFF
.,TRBV7-6,TRBJ2-3,.,TGTGCCAGCACAGCTAGCGATACGCAGTATTTT,CASTASDTQYF
.,TRBV13,TRBJ1-4,.,TGTGCCAGCAGCTTAGGTCAGACAACTAATGAAAAACTGTTTTTT,CASSLGQTTNEKLFF
.,TRBV11-3,TRBJ1-1,few,TGTGCCAGCCTAGGGGTGATGAACACTGAAGCTTTCTTT,CASLGVMNTEAFF
TRBD1,TRBV30,TRBJ1-2,.,TGTGCCCGGGACAGGATTCAGTTCGGTGGCTACACCTTC,CARDRIQFGGYTF
.,TRBV5-1,TRBJ1-6,once,TGCGCCAGCAGCTTAACGACAGAGGCAAATTCACCCCTCCACTTT,CASSLTTEANSPLHF
TRBD1,TRBV9,TRBJ1-6,.,TGTGCCAGCAGCTCAAGACAGGGGGGAGTAGGGTCACCCCTCCACTTT,CASSSRQGGVGSPLHF
TRBD1,TRBV24-1,TRBJ1-1,.,TGTGCCACCAGTGCTTCGGGACAGGGTGACACTGAAGCTTTCTTT,CATSASGQGDTEAFF
TRBD2,TRBV6-5,TRBJ2-7,.,TGTGCCAGCAGTTACTCGCGGGGGGCCGAGCAGTACTTC,CASSYSRGAEQYF
TRBD2,TRBV2,TRBJ2-5,.,TGTGCCAGCATCGAGGGAGGGCGTCAAGAGACCCAGTACTTC,CASIEGGRQETQYF
TRBD2,TRBV4-1,TRBJ2-7,.,TGCGCCAGCAGCAGAGGACTAGCGGGGGTGAACGAGCAGTACTTC,CASSRGLAGVNEQYF
TRBD2,TRBV9,TRBJ2-1,.,TGTGCCAGCAGCGTCCGAGTAGCGGGCGATCCCTACAATGAGCAGTTCTTC,CASSVRVAGDPYNEQFF
.,TRBV19,TRBJ1-5,.,TGTGCCAGTAGGATTTGGGAGATCGGCAATCAGCCCCAGCATTTT,CASRIWEIGNQPQHF
.,TRBV4-1,TRBJ1-5,once,TGCGCCAGCAGCCAGGGGACACGGGGAGTCAATCAGCCCCAGCATTTT,CASSQGTRGVNQPQHF
TRBD1,TRBV24-1,TRBJ1-2,.,TGTGCCACCAGTGGGGGACAGGGTGCCGTCTATGGCTACACCTTC,CATSGGQGAVYGYTF
TRBD1,TRBV5-4,TRBJ1-6,.,TGTGCCAGCAGCCCGGACAGGCAATCACCCCTCCACTTT,CASSPDRQSPLHF
.,TRBV18,TRBJ1-1,.,TGTGCCAGCTCACCAAGTGCCAGGAACACTGAAGCTTTCTTT,CASSPSARNTEAFF
TRBD2,TRBV19,TRBJ2-2,.,TGTGCCAGTAGTATTCGAGGACTAGCGGGGGGCGCGAACACCGGGGAGCTGTTTTTT,CASSIRGLAGGANTGELFF
TRBD2,TRBV7-3,TRBJ2-7,.,TGTGCCAGCAGCTTGCCGAGCGGGGGCCCCTACGAGCAGTACTTC,CASSLPSGGPYEQYF
.,TRBV7-3,TRBJ1-1,.,TGTGCCAGCAGCTTAACGCGGCGCACTGAAGCTTTCTTT,CASSLTRRTEAFF
.,TRBV3-1/TRBV3-2,TRBJ2-7,many,TGTGCCAGCAGCCACACCGGGAACACAGCTACCTACGAGCAGTACTTC,CASSHTGNTATYEQYF
TRBD1,TRBV6-5,TRBJ1-5,.,TGTGCCAGCAGTCACAGGGGGGGTCAGCCCCAGCATTTT,CASSHRGGQPQHF
TRBD1,TRBV3-1/TRBV3-2,TRBJ2-7,.,TGTGCCAGCAGCCAGTCCCTAGGACAGGCCTACGAGCAGTACTTC,CASSQSLGQAYEQYF
TRBD1,TRBV18,TRBJ1-6,.,TGTGCCAGCTCCCCGGGACAGGGCATTTCACCCCTCCACTTT,CASSPGQGISPLHF
TRBD2,TRBV4-1,TRBJ2-7,few,TGCGCCAGCAGCCAAGAAAGGGGCCTTAGCGGGCCCTACGAGCAGTACTTC,CASSQERGLSGPYEQYF
TRBD1,TRBV9,TRBJ1-4,.,TGTGCCAGCAGCACGACACCGGGACAGGGTGAAAAACTGTTTTTT,CASSTTPGQGEKLFF
TRBD2,TRBV3-1/TRBV3-2,TRBJ2-2,.,TGTGCCAGCAGCCATACTAGCGGGGGGGCCCCGGAGCTGTTTTTT,CASSHTSGGAPELFF
.,TRBV11-2,TRBJ2-7,once,TGTGCCAGCAGCTTTAGTAACTACGAGCAGTACTTC,CASSFSNYEQYF
.,TRBV5-4,TRBJ2-5,.,TGTGCCAGCAGCTCCGGGGGGACAGGTCCAGAGACCCAGTACTTC,CASSSGGTGPETQYF
TRBD2,TRBV4-2,TRBJ2-7,.,TGTGCCAGCAGCCCTCTAGCGGGAAGCTCCTACGAGCAGTACTTC,CASSPLAGSSYEQYF
.,TRBV9,TRBJ2-7,.,TGTGCCAGCAGCCCCCAGGTCGGCGCCTACGAGCAGTACTTC,CASSPQVGAYEQYF
TRBD1,TRBV7-8,TRBJ1-2,.,TGTGCCAGCAGCCCCGGGACAGGGACGGGCGGCTACACCTTC,CASSPGTGTGGYTF
TRBD2,TRBV6-5,TRBJ2-1,once,TGTGCCACCACCCGAGCAGCGGGGTCCTACAATGAGCAGTTCTTC,CATTRAAGSYNEQFF
.,TRBV6-5,TRBJ1-1,.,TGTGCCAGCAAAGCAGGCGGGCGAAACACTGAAGCTTTCTTT,CASKAGGRNTEAFF
.,TRBV4-2,TRBJ1-2,once,TGTGCCAGCAGCCAAGAAACGGCTAACTATGGCTACACCTTC,CASSQETANYGYTF
TRBD1,TRBV12-3/TRBV12-4,TRBJ1-2,.,TGTGCCAGCAGTCCCGGACAGGGGTATGGCTACACCTTC,CASSPGQGYGYTF
TRBD2,TRBV6-6,TRBJ2-2,.,TGTGCCAGCAGGCCGGGACTAGGGTTTGCCGGGGAGCTGTTTTTT,CASRPGLGFAGELFF
.,TRBV6-5,TRBJ1-1,.,TGTGCCAGCAGTCTAGCGGGACGGAAAAATTATGAAGCTTTCTTT,CASSLAGRKNYEAFF
.,TRBV5-5,TRBJ1-6,.,TGTGCCAGCAGCGAAAACTTATATAATTCACCCCTCCACTTT,CASSENLYNSPLHF
.,TRBV5-4,TRBJ2-1,.,TGTGCCAGCAGCTCGGAGTTTAGCTCCTACAATGAGCAGTTCTTC,CASSSEFSSYNEQFF
.,TRBV19,TRBJ1-2,.,TGTGCCAGTAGTATCTTTGGCAGCTATGGCTACACCTTC,CASSIFGSYGYTF
TRBD1,TRBV19,TRBJ2-4,.,TGTGCCAGTAGTATAGACAGGGGGCTTAGGTCCAACATTCAGTACTTC,CASSIDRGLRSNIQYF
TRBD2,TRBV5-1,TRBJ2-1,.,TGCGCCAGCAGCGGGGGGGGAGCTAGCTCCTACAATGAGCAGTTCTTC,CASSGGGASSYNEQFF
TRBD2,TRBV10-3,TRBJ2-3,.,TGTGCCATCAGTCAAGGGCTAGCGGGGGGGAGCGATACGCAGTATTTT,CAISQGLAGGSDTQYF
.,TRBV18,TRBJ2-3,.,TGTGCCAGCTCCCTTACGGGGACAGTGGGAGGAGATACGCAGTATTTT,CASSLTGTVGGDTQYF